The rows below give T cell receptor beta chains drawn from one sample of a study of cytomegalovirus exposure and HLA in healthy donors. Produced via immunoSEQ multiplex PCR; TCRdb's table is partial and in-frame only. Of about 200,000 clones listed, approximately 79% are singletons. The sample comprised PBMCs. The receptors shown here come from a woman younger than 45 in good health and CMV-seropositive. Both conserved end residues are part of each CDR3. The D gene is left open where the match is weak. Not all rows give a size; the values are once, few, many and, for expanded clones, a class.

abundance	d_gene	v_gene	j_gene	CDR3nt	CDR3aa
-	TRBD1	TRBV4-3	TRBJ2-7	TGCGCCAGCAGCCACGGGACAGGGGTCTCCTACGAGCAGTACTTC	CASSHGTGVSYEQYF
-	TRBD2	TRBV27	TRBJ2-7	TGTGCCAGCAGTCCTGGGACTAGCGGACTCTACGAGCAGTACTTC	CASSPGTSGLYEQYF
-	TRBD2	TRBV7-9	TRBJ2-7	TGTGCCAGCAGCTCCTCGGGACTATCCACCTACGAGCAGTACTTC	CASSSSGLSTYEQYF
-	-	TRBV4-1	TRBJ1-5	TGCGCCAGCAGCCAGCGGCCAAATAGCAATCAGCCCCAGCATTTT	CASSQRPNSNQPQHF
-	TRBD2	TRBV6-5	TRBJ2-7	TGTGCCAGCAGCATGACTAGCGCTTCCTACGAGCAGTACTTC	CASSMTSASYEQYF
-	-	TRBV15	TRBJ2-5	TGTGCCACCAGCAGAGGGGGGGAGGTCGAGACCCAGTACTTC	CATSRGGEVETQYF
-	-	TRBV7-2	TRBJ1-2	TGTGCCAGCAGAAGCTACAGGGAAGGCTACACCTTC	CASRSYREGYTF
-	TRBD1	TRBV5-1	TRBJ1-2	TGCGCCAGCAGCCCGACAGGGGATACCTATGGCTACACCTTC	CASSPTGDTYGYTF
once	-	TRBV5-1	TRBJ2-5	TGCGCCAGCAGTACGGGACAACGGCAAGAGACCCAGTACTTC	CASSTGQRQETQYF
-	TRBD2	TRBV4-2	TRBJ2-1	TGTGCCAGCAGCCAAAGCGGGGGGCTTGGAGGGAATGAGCAGTTCTTC	CASSQSGGLGGNEQFF
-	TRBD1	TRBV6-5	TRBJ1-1	TGTGCCAGCCGATTCAGGGGGCGTTATACTGAAGCTTTCTTT	CASRFRGRYTEAFF
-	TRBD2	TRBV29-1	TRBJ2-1	TGCAGCGTTAGGACTAGCGGGAGTGATGAGCAGTTCTTC	CSVRTSGSDEQFF
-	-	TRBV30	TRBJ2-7	TGTGCCTGGGGAGGGAACCCCTACGAGCAGTACTTC	CAWGGNPYEQYF
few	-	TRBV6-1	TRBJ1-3	TGTGCCAGCAGTGACTCGAGGGTCTCTGGAAACACCATATATTTT	CASSDSRVSGNTIYF
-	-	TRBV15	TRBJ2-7	TGTGCCACCCAAAACCCCACTTTCGCCTACGAGCAGTACTTC	CATQNPTFAYEQYF
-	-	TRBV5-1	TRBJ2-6	TGCGCCAGCAGCGTCCGCCCATTCCGGATAGCATCTGGGGCCAACGTCCTGACTTTC	CASSVRPFRIASGANVLTF
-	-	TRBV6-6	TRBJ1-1	TGTGCCAGCAGTCCTCCGGGACTGCCCGATTCCATGGCTTTCTTT	CASSPPGLPDSMAFF
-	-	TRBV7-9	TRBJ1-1	TGTGCCAGCAGCTTCTCGAACACTGAAGCTTTCTTT	CASSFSNTEAFF
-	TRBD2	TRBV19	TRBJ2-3	TGTGCCAGTAGTACTAGCGGGAGGACAGATACGCAGTATTTT	CASSTSGRTDTQYF
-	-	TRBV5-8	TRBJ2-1	TGTGCCAGCAGCTTTCGGGGGACGTCCTACAATGAGCAGTTCTTC	CASSFRGTSYNEQFF
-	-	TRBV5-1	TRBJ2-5	TGCGCCAGCAGCCCCCAGGGATTTGTGGAGACCCAGTACTTC	CASSPQGFVETQYF
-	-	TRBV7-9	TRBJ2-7	TGTGCCAGCAGCGCTGCGGAGTCCTACGAGCAGTACTTC	CASSAAESYEQYF
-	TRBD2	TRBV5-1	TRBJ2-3	TGCGCCAGCACTCTAGCGGGGGACACAGATACGCAGTATTTT	CASTLAGDTDTQYF
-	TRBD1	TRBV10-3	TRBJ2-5	TGTGCCATCTCTACTCGGGACAGGGAGGAGACCCAGTACTTC	CAISTRDREETQYF
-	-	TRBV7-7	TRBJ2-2	TGTGCCAGCAGCCAGACCACGACAGGAACCGGGGAGCTGTTTTTT	CASSQTTTGTGELFF
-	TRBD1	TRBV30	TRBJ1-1	TGTGCCTGGAACCGGGACAGGGGGCTCCCACCTCAAGCTTTCTTT	CAWNRDRGLPPQAFF
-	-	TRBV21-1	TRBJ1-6	TGTGCCAGCAGCAAACTCTTACATTTTTTCCGGACACCAGTGGGTTCACCCCTCCACTTT	CASSKLLHFFRTPVGSPLHF
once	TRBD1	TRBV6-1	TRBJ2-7	TGTGCCAGCAGGGAACTAGGGACAGGCGACGTGAGAGAGCAGTACTTC	CASRELGTGDVREQYF
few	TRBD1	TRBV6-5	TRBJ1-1	TGTGCCAGCAGTGGGACAGGGAGGAACACTGAAGCTTTCTTT	CASSGTGRNTEAFF
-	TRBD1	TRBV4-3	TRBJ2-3	TGCGCCAGCAGCCAAGATAGAGGGTGGGGACAGGCGCAGTATTTT	CASSQDRGWGQAQYF
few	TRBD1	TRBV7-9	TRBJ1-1	TGTGCCAGCAGCTACGGACAGGACACTGAAGCTTTCTTT	CASSYGQDTEAFF
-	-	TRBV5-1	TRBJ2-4	TGCGCCAGCAGCTTGTTACAGGGCGGCATTCAGTACTTC	CASSLLQGGIQYF
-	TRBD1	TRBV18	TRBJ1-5	TGTGCCAGCTCGGGGGACAGGGATGGTCAGCCCCAGCATTTT	CASSGDRDGQPQHF
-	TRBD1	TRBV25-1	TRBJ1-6	TGTGCCAGCAGTGCCCGTCAGGGGGTTATTTCACCCCTCCACTTT	CASSARQGVISPLHF
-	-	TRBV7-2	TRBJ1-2	TGTGCCAGCAGCACCTACCCCGGGACTTCCTATGGCTACACCTTC	CASSTYPGTSYGYTF
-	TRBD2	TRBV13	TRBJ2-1	TGTGCCAGCAACAGGATTGGACTAGCGGGGGGAGGTAATGAGCAGTTCTTC	CASNRIGLAGGGNEQFF
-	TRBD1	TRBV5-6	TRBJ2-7	TGTGCCAGCAGCCCAGGACAGGGGCGGGAGCAGTACTTC	CASSPGQGREQYF
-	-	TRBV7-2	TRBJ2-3	TGTGCCAGCAGCTTAGCCCTACCAGATACGCAGTATTTT	CASSLALPDTQYF